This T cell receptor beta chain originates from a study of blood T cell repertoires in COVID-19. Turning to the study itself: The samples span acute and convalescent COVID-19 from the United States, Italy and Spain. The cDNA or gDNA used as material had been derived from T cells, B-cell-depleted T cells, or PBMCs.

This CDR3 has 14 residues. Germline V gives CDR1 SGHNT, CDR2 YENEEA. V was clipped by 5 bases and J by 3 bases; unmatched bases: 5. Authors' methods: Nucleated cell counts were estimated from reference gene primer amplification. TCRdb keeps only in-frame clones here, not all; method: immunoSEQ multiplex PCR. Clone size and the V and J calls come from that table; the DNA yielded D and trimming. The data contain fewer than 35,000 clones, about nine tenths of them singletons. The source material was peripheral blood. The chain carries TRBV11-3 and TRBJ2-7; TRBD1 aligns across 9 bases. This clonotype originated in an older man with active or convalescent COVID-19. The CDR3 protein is CASSPRQGDYEQYF. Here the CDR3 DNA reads TGTGCCAGCAGCCCTAGACAGGGGGACTACGAGCAGTACTTC.